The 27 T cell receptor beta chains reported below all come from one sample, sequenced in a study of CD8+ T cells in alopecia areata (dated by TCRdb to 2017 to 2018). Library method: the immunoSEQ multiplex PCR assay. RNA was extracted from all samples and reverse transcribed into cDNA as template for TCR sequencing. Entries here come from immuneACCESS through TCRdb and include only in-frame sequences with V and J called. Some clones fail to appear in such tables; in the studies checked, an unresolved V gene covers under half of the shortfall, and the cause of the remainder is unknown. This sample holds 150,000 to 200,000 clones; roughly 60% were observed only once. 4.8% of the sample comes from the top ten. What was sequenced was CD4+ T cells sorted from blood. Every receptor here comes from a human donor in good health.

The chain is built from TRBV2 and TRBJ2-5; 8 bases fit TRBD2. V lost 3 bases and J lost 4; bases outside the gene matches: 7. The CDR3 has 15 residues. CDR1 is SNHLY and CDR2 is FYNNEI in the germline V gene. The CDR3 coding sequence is TGTGCCAGCAGTGAGTGGAGCGGGAGTGGAGAGACCCAGTACTTC. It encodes CASSEWSGSGETQYF.

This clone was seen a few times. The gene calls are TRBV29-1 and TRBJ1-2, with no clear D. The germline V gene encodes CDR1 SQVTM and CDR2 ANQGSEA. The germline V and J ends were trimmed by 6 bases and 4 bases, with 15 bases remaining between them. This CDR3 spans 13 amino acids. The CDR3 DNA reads TGCAGCGTCTTCAACGACCGAATCTATGGCTACACCTTC. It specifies CSVFNDRIYGYTF.

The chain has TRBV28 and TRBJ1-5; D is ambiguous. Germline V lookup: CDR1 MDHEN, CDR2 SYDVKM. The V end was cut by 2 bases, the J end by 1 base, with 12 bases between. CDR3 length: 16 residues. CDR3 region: CASSLPRAGSNQPQHF. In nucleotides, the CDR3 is TGTGCCAGCAGTTTACCGAGGGCTGGGAGCAATCAGCCCCAGCATTTT.

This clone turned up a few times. CDR3 DNA: TGTGCCAGCAGCTTTTACGGGACGGGCGGGGAGCTGTTTTTT. Its protein is CASSFYGTGGELFF. The chain recombines TRBV7-3 with TRBJ2-2; D is possibly TRBD1 or TRBD2 (5 bases each). Germline lookup yields CDR1 SGHTA and CDR2 FQGTGA. The V end was cut by 3 bases, the J end by 7 bases, with 12 bases between. The CDR3 spans 14 residues.

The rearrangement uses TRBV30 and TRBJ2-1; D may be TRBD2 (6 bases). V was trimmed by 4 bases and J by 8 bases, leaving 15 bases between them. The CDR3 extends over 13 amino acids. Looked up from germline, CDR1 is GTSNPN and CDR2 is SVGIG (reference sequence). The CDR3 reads CAWNGDSMYEQFF. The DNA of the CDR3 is TGTGCCTGGAATGGGGACTCGATGTATGAGCAGTTCTTC.

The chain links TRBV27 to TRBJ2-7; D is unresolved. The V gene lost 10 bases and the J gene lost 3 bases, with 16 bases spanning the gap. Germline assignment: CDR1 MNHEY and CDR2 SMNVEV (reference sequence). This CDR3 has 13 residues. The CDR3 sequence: CATARGRSYEQYF. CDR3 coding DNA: TGTGCCACCGCTCGTGGCAGAAGCTACGAGCAGTACTTC.

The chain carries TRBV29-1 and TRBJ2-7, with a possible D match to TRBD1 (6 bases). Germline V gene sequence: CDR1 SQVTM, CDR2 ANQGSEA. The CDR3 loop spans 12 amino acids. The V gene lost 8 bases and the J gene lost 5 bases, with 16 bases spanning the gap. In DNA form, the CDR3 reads TGCAGCTCCACCCTGTCAGGGGACGAGCAGTACTTC. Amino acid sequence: CSSTLSGDEQYF.

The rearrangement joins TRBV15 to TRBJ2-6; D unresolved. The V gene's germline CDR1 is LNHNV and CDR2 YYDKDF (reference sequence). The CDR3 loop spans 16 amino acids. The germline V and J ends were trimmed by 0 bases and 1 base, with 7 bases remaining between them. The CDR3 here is CATSRDVGSGANVLTF. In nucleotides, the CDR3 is TGTGCCACCAGCAGAGATGTTGGTTCTGGGGCCAACGTCCTGACTTTC.

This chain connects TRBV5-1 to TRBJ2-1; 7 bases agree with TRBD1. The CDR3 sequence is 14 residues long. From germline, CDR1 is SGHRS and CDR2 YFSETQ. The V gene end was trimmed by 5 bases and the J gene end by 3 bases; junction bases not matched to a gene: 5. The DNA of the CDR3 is TGCGCCAGCAGAGAGAGGGACAGCTACAATGAGCAGTTCTTC. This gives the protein CASRERDSYNEQFF.

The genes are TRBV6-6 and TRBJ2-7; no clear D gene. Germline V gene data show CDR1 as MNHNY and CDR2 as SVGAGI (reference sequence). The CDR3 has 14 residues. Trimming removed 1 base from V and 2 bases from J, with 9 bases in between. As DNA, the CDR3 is TGTGCCAGCAGTTACTTACCTTCCACCTACGAGCAGTACTTC. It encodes CASSYLPSTYEQYF.

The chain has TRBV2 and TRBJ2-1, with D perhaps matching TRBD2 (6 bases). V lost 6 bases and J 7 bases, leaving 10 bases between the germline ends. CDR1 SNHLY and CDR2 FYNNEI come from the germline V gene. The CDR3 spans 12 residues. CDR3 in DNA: TGTGCCAGCAGGGTGACTAGAAATGAGCAGTTCTTC. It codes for CASRVTRNEQFF. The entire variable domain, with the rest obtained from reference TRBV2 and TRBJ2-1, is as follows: EPEVTQTPSHQVTQMGQEVILRCVPISNHLYFYWYRQILGQKVEFLVSFYNNEISEKSEIFDDQFSVERPDGSNFTLKIRSTKLEDSAMYFCASRVTRNEQFFGPGTRLTVL.

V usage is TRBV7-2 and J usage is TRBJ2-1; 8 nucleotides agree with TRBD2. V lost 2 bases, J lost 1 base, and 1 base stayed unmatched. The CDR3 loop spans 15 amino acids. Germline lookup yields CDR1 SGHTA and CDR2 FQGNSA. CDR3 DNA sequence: TGTGCCAGCAGCTTACGGGAGGGGTCCTACAATGAGCAGTTCTTC. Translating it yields CASSLREGSYNEQFF.

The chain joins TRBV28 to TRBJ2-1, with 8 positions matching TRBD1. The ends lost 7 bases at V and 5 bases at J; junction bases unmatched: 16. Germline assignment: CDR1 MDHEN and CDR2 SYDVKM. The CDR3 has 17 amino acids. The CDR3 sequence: CASIPAIRDRRNNEQFF. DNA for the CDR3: TGTGCCAGCATTCCTGCCATCCGGGACAGGAGGAACAATGAGCAGTTCTTC.

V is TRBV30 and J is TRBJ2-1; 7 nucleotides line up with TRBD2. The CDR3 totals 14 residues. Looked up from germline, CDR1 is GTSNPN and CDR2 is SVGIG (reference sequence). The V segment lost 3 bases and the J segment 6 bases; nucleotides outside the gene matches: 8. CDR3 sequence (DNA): TGTGCCTGGAGGCTCGGTCCTAGCGGCAATGAGCAGTTCTTC. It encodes CAWRLGPSGNEQFF.

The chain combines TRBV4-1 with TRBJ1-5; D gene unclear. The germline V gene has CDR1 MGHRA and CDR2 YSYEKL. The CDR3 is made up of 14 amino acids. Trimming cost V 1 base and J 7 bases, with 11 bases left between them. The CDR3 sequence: CASSQADYGQPQHF. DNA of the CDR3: TGCGCCAGCAGCCAAGCCGATTATGGACAGCCCCAGCATTTT.

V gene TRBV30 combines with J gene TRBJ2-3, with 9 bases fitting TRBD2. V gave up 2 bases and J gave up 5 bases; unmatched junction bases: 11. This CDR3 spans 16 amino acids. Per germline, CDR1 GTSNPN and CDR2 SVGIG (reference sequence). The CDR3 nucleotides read TGTGCCTGGAGTCACGTAGGGGTAGCGGGAGTAGATACGCAGTATTTT. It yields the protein CAWSHVGVAGVDTQYF.

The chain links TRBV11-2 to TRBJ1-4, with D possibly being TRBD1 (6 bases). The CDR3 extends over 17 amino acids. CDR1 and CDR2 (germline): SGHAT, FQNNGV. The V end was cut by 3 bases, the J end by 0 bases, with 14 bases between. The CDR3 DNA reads TGTGCCAGCAGCTTGGGCAGGGGCCGAGCAACTAATGAAAAACTGTTTTTT. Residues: CASSLGRGRATNEKLFF.

The CDR3 bases are TGTGCCACCAGCATAGCGGGGGGCCTTGGCGAGCAGTACTTC. This codes for CATSIAGGLGEQYF. The chain combines TRBV15 with TRBJ2-7; the match to TRBD2 covers 10 bases. Looked up from germline, CDR1 is LNHNV and CDR2 is YYDKDF (reference sequence). The CDR3 is 14 residues long. Unmatched junction bases numbered 6, after V lost 4 bases and J lost 6 bases. Full variable domain (remainder filled in from reference TRBV15 and TRBJ2-7): DAMVIQNPRYQVTQFGKPVTLSCSQTLNHNVMYWYQQKSSQAPKLLFHYYDKDFNNEADTPDNFQSRRPNTSFCFLDIRSPGLGDTAMYLCATSIAGGLGEQYFGPGTRLTVT.

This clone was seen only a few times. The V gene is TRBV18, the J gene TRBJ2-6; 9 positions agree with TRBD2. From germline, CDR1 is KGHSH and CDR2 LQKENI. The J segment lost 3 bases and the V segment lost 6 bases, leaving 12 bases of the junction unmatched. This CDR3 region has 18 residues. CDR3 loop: CASSTRVAGVSGANVLTF. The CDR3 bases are TGTGCCAGCTCCACCAGAGTAGCGGGAGTAAGTGGGGCCAACGTCCTGACTTTC.

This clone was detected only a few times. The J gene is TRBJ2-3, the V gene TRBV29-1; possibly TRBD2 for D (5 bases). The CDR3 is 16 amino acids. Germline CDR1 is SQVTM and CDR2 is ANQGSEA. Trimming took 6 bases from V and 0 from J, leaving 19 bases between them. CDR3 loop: CSVDRLSGTSTDTQYF. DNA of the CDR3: TGCAGCGTCGATCGGTTGAGCGGTACAAGCACAGATACGCAGTATTTT.

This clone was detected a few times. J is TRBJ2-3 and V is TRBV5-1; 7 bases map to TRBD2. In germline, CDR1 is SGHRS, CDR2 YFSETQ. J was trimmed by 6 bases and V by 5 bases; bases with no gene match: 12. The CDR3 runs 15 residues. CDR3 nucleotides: TGCGCCAGCAGAAACCTAGCGGCCGGAGGGGATACGCAGTATTTT. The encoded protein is CASRNLAAGGDTQYF.

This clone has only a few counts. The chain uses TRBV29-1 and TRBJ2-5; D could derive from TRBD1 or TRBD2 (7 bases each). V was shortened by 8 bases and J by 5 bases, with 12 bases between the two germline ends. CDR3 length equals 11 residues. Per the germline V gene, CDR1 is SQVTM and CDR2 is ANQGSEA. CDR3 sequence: CSSRGGETQYF. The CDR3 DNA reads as TGCAGCTCCAGGGGGGGCGAGACCCAGTACTTC.

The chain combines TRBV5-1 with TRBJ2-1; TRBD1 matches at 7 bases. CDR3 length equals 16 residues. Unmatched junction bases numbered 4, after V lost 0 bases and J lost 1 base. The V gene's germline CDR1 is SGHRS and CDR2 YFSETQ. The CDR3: CASSLGRGRSYNEQFF. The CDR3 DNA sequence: TGCGCCAGCAGCTTGGGCAGGGGGAGATCCTACAATGAGCAGTTCTTC.

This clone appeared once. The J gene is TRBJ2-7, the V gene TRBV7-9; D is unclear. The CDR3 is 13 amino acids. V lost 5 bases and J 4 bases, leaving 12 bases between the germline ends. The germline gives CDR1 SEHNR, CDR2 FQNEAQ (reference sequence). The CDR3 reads CASSGKDKYEQYF. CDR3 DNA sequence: TGTGCCAGCAGCGGGAAAGACAAGTACGAGCAGTACTTC. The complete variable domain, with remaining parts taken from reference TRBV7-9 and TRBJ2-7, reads DTGVSQNPRHKITKRGQNVTFRCDPISEHNRLYWYRQTLGQGPEFLTYFQNEAQLEKSRLLSDRFSAERPKGSFSTLEIQRTEQGDSAMYLCASSGKDKYEQYFGPGTRLTVT.

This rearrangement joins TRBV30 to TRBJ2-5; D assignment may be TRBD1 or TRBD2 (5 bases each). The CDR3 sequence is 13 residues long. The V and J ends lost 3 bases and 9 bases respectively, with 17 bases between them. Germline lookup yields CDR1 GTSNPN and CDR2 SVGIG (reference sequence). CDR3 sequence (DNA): TGTGCCTGGAGGGGAGACGGGGCATCAGCCCAGTACTTC. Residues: CAWRGDGASAQYF.

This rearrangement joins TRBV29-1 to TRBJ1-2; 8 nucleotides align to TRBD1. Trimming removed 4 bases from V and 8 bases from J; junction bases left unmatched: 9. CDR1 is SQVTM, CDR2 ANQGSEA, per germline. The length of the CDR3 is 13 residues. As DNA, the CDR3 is TGCAGCGTTGTCCCCTCAGGGGGCTGGGGCTACACCTTC. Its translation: CSVVPSGGWGYTF.

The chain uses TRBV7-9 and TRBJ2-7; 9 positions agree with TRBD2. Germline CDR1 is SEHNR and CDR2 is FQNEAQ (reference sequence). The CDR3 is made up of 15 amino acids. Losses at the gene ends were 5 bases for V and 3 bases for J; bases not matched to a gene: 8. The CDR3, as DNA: TGTGCCAGCAGCCCCAGACTAGCGGACAACTACGAGCAGTACTTC. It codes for CASSPRLADNYEQYF.